The clone carrying this TCR beta chain was recorded many times. This sample was included in a study of CD8+CD57+ T cells in acquired aplastic anemia. The template used for profiling TCR beta VDJ and CDR3 was genomic DNA. TCRdb re-called the reads with MiXCR, one entry per CDR3 protein. The repertoire holds about 180,000 distinct CDR3 sequences, around 45% seen once, with around 2.7% in the top ten. The CDR3 totals 15 residues. Germline lookup yields CDR1 DFQATT and CDR2 SNEGSKA (reference sequence). V was clipped by 0 bases and J by 8 bases; unmatched bases: 9. The gene calls are TRBV20-1 and TRBJ2-1; 8 positions agree with TRBD2. The TCR originated in a human donor in good health. The sample was sorted CD4+, CD8+, or CD8+CD57+ T cells (not recorded which) from PBMCs. CDR3 sequence: CSARDPSGSSYEQFF. For the CDR3, the DNA is TGCAGTGCTAGAGATCCCAGCGGGAGTAGTTATGAGCAGTTCTTC.